A selection of T cell receptor beta chains follows, all from one sample in a study of shared clonotypes between healthy human individuals. Some clones are missing from TCRdb's copy, which holds only in-frame ones; the method was immunoSEQ multiplex PCR. The sample yields some 1,600,000 clones, 95% to 99% seen once. Material: naive CD4+ T cells sorted from blood. These receptors came from a man aged 25-40 years in good health. Each CDR3 is given with its conserved first and last residue. Fields, in order: clone size, J gene, D gene, V gene, CDR3 protein, CDR3 DNA. The D gene is left open where the match is weak. Only part of the rows carry a size: once, few, many, or a class if the clone is expanded.

NA | TRBJ1-5 | TRBD1 | TRBV29-1 | CSVGQGNQPQHF | TGCAGCGTTGGACAGGGGAATCAGCCCCAGCATTTT
NA | TRBJ1-2 | NA | TRBV6-1 | CASSAEGNYGYTF | TGTGCCAGCAGTGCTGAGGGTAACTATGGCTACACCTTC
NA | TRBJ2-7 | NA | TRBV10-3 | CAISVKGLAGSSYEQYF | TGTGCCATCAGTGTCAAAGGTCTGGCAGGGAGCTCCTACGAGCAGTACTTC
NA | TRBJ2-1 | TRBD2 | TRBV7-6 | CASSELARSYNEQFF | TGTGCCAGCTCAGAACTAGCGCGCTCCTACAATGAGCAGTTCTTC
NA | TRBJ2-7 | NA | TRBV5-1 | CASSPQTDSLYEQYF | TGCGCCAGCAGCCCACAAACGGACAGCCTCTACGAGCAGTACTTC
NA | TRBJ1-2 | TRBD1 | TRBV9 | CASSAHATGGNYGYTF | TGTGCCAGCAGCGCCCACGCTACAGGGGGGAACTATGGCTACACCTTC
NA | TRBJ1-2 | NA | TRBV4-3 | CASSQARGDYGYTF | TGCGCCAGCAGCCAGGCTCGGGGCGACTATGGCTACACCTTC
NA | TRBJ2-7 | TRBD1 | TRBV7-2 | CASSSRTGFPYEQYF | TGTGCCAGCAGCTCAAGGACAGGTTTTCCGTACGAGCAGTACTTC
NA | TRBJ1-2 | NA | TRBV6-1 | CASSELGIGGYGYTF | TGTGCCAGCAGTGAATTGGGTATTGGGGGGTATGGCTACACCTTC
NA | TRBJ2-3 | NA | TRBV27 | CASSPKTTGGTQYF | TGTGCCAGCAGTCCGAAAACTACTGGTGGTACGCAGTATTTT
NA | TRBJ2-5 | TRBD1 | TRBV28 | CASSSYRGETQYF | TGTGCCAGCAGTTCGTACAGGGGGGAGACCCAGTACTTC
NA | TRBJ2-1 | NA | TRBV6-5 | CASSYSPGAQLSVEFF | TGTGCCAGCAGTTACTCTCCAGGGGCTCAATTATCGGTGGAGTTCTTC
NA | TRBJ2-1 | TRBD2 | TRBV7-9 | CASSLVGGALLNEQFF | TGTGCCAGCAGCTTAGTCGGGGGGGCGCTTCTCAATGAGCAGTTCTTC
NA | TRBJ1-1 | NA | TRBV5-1 | CASRFGLGTEAFF | TGCGCCAGCAGGTTCGGGTTGGGCACTGAAGCTTTCTTT
NA | TRBJ2-5 | NA | TRBV21-1 | CASNQTSGNQETQYF | TGTGCCAGCAACCAGACTAGCGGGAATCAAGAGACCCAGTACTTC
NA | TRBJ1-1 | NA | TRBV6-5 | CASSYGQINTEAFF | TGTGCCAGCAGTTACGGACAGATTAACACTGAAGCTTTCTTT
NA | TRBJ2-2 | TRBD1 | TRBV19 | CASSRRGQGGTGELFF | TGTGCCAGTAGCCGAAGGGGACAGGGTGGAACCGGGGAGCTGTTTTTT
NA | TRBJ2-1 | NA | TRBV15 | CATFSSRSYNEQFF | TGTGCCACTTTTAGCAGCCGCTCCTACAATGAGCAGTTCTTC
NA | TRBJ2-5 | NA | TRBV18 | CASSPGPRRETQYF | TGTGCCAGCTCACCCGGGCCCCGTAGGGAGACCCAGTACTTC
NA | TRBJ2-1 | NA | TRBV7-6 | CASSLEWGSLSSYNEQFF | TGTGCCAGCAGCTTAGAATGGGGCTCACTTAGCTCCTACAATGAGCAGTTCTTC
NA | TRBJ2-1 | TRBD2 | TRBV27 | CASSLQWTSGNNEQFF | TGTGCCAGCAGTTTACAGTGGACTAGCGGGAACAATGAGCAGTTCTTC
NA | TRBJ1-1 | NA | TRBV7-2 | CASSFEMNTEAFF | TGTGCCAGCAGCTTCGAGATGAACACTGAAGCTTTCTTT
NA | TRBJ2-7 | NA | TRBV4-3 | CASSQEAESGDEQYF | TGCGCCAGCAGCCAAGAGGCGGAGTCCGGTGACGAGCAGTACTTC
NA | TRBJ1-5 | NA | TRBV6-9 | CASSTSGEPQHF | TGTGCCAGCAGTACATCGGGTGAGCCCCAGCATTTT
NA | TRBJ2-5 | NA | TRBV5-1 | CASSLESPGRQETQYF | TGCGCCAGCAGCTTGGAATCCCCGGGAAGACAGGAGACCCAGTACTTC
once | TRBJ2-7 | NA | TRBV7-2 | CASSFFSARGIYEQYF | TGTGCCAGCAGCTTTTTTAGCGCTCGAGGGATCTACGAGCAGTACTTC
NA | TRBJ2-1 | NA | TRBV11-2 | CASSHYLNEQFF | TGTGCCAGCAGCCACTACTTGAATGAGCAGTTCTTC
NA | TRBJ2-7 | TRBD2 | TRBV18 | CASSPMLSGGTYEQYF | TGTGCCAGCTCACCAATGTTAAGCGGGGGGACCTACGAGCAGTACTTC
NA | TRBJ2-2 | NA | TRBV19 | CASSKGLSTGELFF | TGTGCCAGTAGTAAAGGACTGAGCACCGGGGAGCTGTTTTTT
NA | TRBJ2-7 | NA | TRBV28 | CASSPLGESYEQYF | TGTGCCAGCAGCCCCCTCGGGGAATCCTACGAGCAGTACTTC
NA | TRBJ2-2 | NA | TRBV30 | CACSGTNTGELFF | TGTGCCTGCAGCGGTACGAACACCGGGGAGCTGTTTTTT
NA | TRBJ2-3 | NA | TRBV19 | CARRTDTQYF | TGTGCCAGACGAACAGATACGCAGTATTTT
NA | TRBJ2-3 | TRBD2 | TRBV7-9 | CASSPGLAITDTQYF | TGTGCCAGCAGCCCGGGACTAGCGATCACAGATACGCAGTATTTT
NA | TRBJ2-7 | TRBD2 | TRBV5-1 | CASSLGLGLAGTEQYF | TGCGCCAGCAGCTTGGGATTGGGCCTAGCGGGAACCGAGCAGTACTTC
NA | TRBJ2-3 | TRBD1 | TRBV7-8 | CASSKSTGAITDTQYF | TGTGCCAGCAGCAAATCGACAGGGGCTATCACAGATACGCAGTATTTT
NA | TRBJ2-7 | TRBD2 | TRBV10-3 | CAISRTSGSYEQYF | TGTGCCATCAGTAGGACTAGCGGCTCCTACGAGCAGTACTTC
NA | TRBJ2-7 | NA | TRBV27 | CASSYHGKVAYEQYF | TGTGCCAGCAGTTACCACGGTAAAGTAGCCTACGAGCAGTACTTC
NA | TRBJ2-3 | TRBD2 | TRBV6-5 | CASRKLAGEEDTQYF | TGTGCCAGCAGAAAACTAGCGGGAGAGGAAGATACGCAGTATTTT
NA | TRBJ1-1 | TRBD1 | TRBV7-8 | CASSLYRTGTSEAFF | TGTGCCAGCAGCCTTTACCGGACAGGGACTTCTGAAGCTTTCTTT
NA | TRBJ1-5 | NA | TRBV18 | CASSPGQGGAQPQHF | TGTGCCAGCTCACCAGGGCAGGGAGGCGCTCAGCCCCAGCATTTT
NA | TRBJ2-1 | TRBD2 | TRBV4-2 | CASSQVGLAGSFSYNEQFF | TGTGCCAGCAGCCAAGTGGGACTAGCGGGTTCATTTTCCTACAATGAGCAGTTCTTC
NA | TRBJ1-3 | NA | TRBV18 | CASSPRALSGNTIYF | TGTGCCAGCTCACCTCGGGCCCTCTCTGGAAACACCATATATTTT
NA | TRBJ1-2 | NA | TRBV10-3 | CATNPRDNYGYTF | TGTGCCACCAACCCCCGGGACAACTATGGCTACACCTTC
NA | TRBJ2-1 | NA | TRBV9 | CASSVEEGRLEQFF | TGTGCCAGCAGCGTAGAGGAGGGTCGCCTTGAGCAGTTCTTC
NA | TRBJ2-2 | TRBD2 | TRBV11-2 | CASSTPGGRIGELFF | TGTGCCAGCAGCACCCCGGGAGGCCGAATCGGGGAGCTGTTTTTT
NA | TRBJ2-1 | NA | TRBV9 | CASSVYRGESSYNEQFF | TGTGCCAGCAGCGTCTACCGCGGGGAGAGCTCCTACAATGAGCAGTTCTTC
NA | TRBJ2-2 | TRBD1 | TRBV7-2 | CASSLGGPLNTGELFF | TGTGCCAGCAGCCTAGGGGGCCCATTGAACACCGGGGAGCTGTTTTTT
NA | TRBJ1-5 | TRBD1 | TRBV25-1 | CASSGGTGWLGNQPQHF | TGTGCCAGCAGTGGCGGGACAGGGTGGTTAGGCAATCAGCCCCAGCATTTT
NA | TRBJ1-5 | NA | TRBV5-4 | CASSLQNQPQHF | TGTGCCAGCAGCTTACAAAATCAGCCCCAGCATTTT
NA | TRBJ1-3 | NA | TRBV5-1 | CASSSESPRSGNTIYF | TGCGCCAGCAGCTCAGAATCCCCCCGCTCTGGAAACACCATATATTTT
few | TRBJ1-5 | TRBD1 | TRBV2 | CASSPDRGQPQHF | TGTGCCAGCAGCCCGGACAGGGGTCAGCCCCAGCATTTT
NA | TRBJ1-1 | NA | TRBV18 | CASSENRVGTEAFF | TGTGCCAGCTCAGAAAACAGGGTCGGCACTGAAGCTTTCTTT
NA | TRBJ1-5 | NA | TRBV7-9 | CASSLDSGLHNQPQHF | TGTGCCAGCAGCTTAGATTCTGGACTGCACAATCAGCCCCAGCATTTT